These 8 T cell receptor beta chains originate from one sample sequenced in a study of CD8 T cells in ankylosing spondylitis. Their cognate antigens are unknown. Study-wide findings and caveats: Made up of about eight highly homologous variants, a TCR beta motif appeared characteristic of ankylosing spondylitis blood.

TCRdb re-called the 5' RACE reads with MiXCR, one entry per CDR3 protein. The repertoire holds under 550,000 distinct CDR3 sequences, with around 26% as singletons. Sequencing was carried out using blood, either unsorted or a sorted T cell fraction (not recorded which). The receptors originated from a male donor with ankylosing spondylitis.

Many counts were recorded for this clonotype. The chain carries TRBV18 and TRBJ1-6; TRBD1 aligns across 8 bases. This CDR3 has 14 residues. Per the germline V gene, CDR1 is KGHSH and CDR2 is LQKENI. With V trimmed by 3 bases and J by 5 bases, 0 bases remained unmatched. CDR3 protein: CASSPTGDNSPLHF. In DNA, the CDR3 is TGTGCCAGCTCACCGACAGGGGATAATTCACCCCTCCACTTT. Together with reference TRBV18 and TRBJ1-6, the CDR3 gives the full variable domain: NAGVMQNPRHLVRRRGQEARLRCSPMKGHSHVYWYRQLPEEGLKFMVYLQKENIIDESGMPKERFSAEFPKEGPSILRIQQVVRGDSAAYFCASSPTGDNSPLHFGNGTRLTVT.

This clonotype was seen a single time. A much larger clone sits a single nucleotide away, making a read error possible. In nucleotides, the CDR3 is TGTGCCAGCAGCCTTGGGAGGGCAAGGAATGAGCAGATCTTC. Its protein is CASSLGRARNEQIF. The chain couples TRBV13 to TRBJ2-1; 7 bases line up with TRBD2. The germline V gene has CDR1 PRHDT and CDR2 FYEKMQ (reference sequence). The length of the CDR3 is 14 residues. Supplemented by reference TRBV13 and TRBJ2-1, the full variable domain reads AAGVIQSPRHLIKEKRETATLKCYPIPRHDTVYWYQQGPGQDPQFLISFYEKMQSDKGSIPDRFSAQQFSDYHSELNMSSLELGDSALYFCASSLGRARNEQIFGPGTRLTVL.

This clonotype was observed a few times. The CDR3 coding sequence is TGTGCCAGCAGCGTAGCTTCTGAGGGAGGTGGTGAGCTGTTTTTT. Protein product: CASSVASEGGGELFF. The chain uses TRBV9 and TRBJ2-2; D possibly corresponds to TRBD2 (6 bases). Germline CDR1 is SGDLS and CDR2 is YYNGEE. Trimming removed 0 bases at V and 11 bases at J, with 17 bases between. The CDR3 totals 15 residues.

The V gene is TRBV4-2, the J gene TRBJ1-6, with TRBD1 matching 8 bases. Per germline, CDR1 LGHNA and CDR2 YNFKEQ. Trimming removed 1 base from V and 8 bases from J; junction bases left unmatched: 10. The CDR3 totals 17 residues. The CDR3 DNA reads TGTGCCAGCAGCCAAGTGGGCCGGACAGGGTGGGATTCACCCCTCCACTTT. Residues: CASSQVGRTGWDSPLHF.

This CDR3 reads CASLRTSGGNEQFF. CDR3 nucleotides: TGTGCCAGCTTGAGGACTAGCGGGGGAAATGAGCAGTTCTTC. The chain recombines TRBV7-2 with TRBJ2-1; 13 nucleotides line up with TRBD2. This CDR3 comprises 14 residues. J was trimmed by 7 bases and V by 8 bases; bases with no gene match: 5. Germline assignment: CDR1 SGHTA and CDR2 FQGNSA. The full variable domain, its missing parts supplied by reference TRBV7-2 and TRBJ2-1, is GAGVSQSPSNKVTEKGKDVELRCDPISGHTALYWYRQSLGQGLEFLIYFQGNSAPDKSGLPSDRFSAERTGGSVSTLTIQRTQQEDSAVYLCASLRTSGGNEQFFGPGTRLTVL.

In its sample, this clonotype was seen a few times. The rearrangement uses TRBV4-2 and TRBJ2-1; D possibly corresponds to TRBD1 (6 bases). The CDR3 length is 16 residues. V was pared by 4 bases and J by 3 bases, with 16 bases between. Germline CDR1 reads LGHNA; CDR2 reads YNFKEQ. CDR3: CASSPWSQGFYNEQFF. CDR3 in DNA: TGTGCCAGCAGCCCGTGGAGTCAGGGGTTCTACAATGAGCAGTTCTTC.

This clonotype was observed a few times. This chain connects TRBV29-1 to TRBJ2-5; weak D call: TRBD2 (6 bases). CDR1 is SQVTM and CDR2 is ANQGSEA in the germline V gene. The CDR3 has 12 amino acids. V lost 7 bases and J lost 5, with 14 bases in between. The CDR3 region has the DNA TGCAGCGCAGACCGGGACTCTGAGACCCAGTACTTC. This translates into CSADRDSETQYF.

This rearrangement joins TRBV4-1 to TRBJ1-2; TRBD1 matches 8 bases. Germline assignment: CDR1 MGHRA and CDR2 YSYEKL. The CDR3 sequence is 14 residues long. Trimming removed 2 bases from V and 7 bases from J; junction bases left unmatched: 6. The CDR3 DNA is TGCGCCAGCAGCCAACCAGGACAGGGACGTGGCTACACCTTC. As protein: CASSQPGQGRGYTF.